This entry lists 9 T cell receptor beta chains sequenced from one sample in a study of blood T cell repertoires in COVID-19. Some clones are missing from TCRdb's copy, which holds only in-frame ones; the method was immunoSEQ multiplex PCR. This sample has about 110,000 clones, with about 81% found just once. The sample taken for sequencing was peripheral blood. The receptors here all came from a man between 65 and 80 years old with acute or convalescent COVID-19.

The chain employs TRBV2 and TRBJ1-4; D call uncertain. This CDR3 comprises 10 residues. Germline CDR1 SNHLY, CDR2 FYNNEI. Trimming shortened V by 9 bases and J by 5 bases, and 4 bases separated the two germline ends. The CDR3 DNA sequence: TGTGCCAGTCTAAATGAAAAACTGTTTTTT. Protein: CASLNEKLFF.

The rearrangement uses TRBV18 and TRBJ2-1, with 9 bases matching TRBD1. CDR1 and CDR2 (germline): KGHSH, LQKENI. CDR3 size: 15 residues. Losses at the gene ends were 3 bases for V and 3 bases for J; bases not matched to a gene: 3. The CDR3 loop is CASSPQTGGYNEQFF. The CDR3, as DNA: TGTGCCAGCTCACCCCAGACAGGGGGCTACAATGAGCAGTTCTTC.

The gene calls are TRBV5-1 and TRBJ1-2; 9 bases align to TRBD1. Looked up from germline, CDR1 is SGHRS and CDR2 is YFSETQ. V lost 3 bases, J lost 8 bases, and 8 bases stayed unmatched. The CDR3 has 14 residues. The CDR3 is CASSSTGGSRGYTF. CDR3 nucleotide sequence: TGCGCCAGCAGCTCCACAGGGGGCTCTAGGGGCTACACCTTC.

V is TRBV6-5 and J is TRBJ1-2; unclear D gene. The CDR3 runs to 13 residues. V was pared by 6 bases and J by 3 bases, with 11 bases between. Germline V gene lookup returns CDR1 MNHEY and CDR2 SVGAGI. CDR3: CASSRGWDYGYTF. The CDR3 region has the DNA TGTGCCAGCAGCCGGGGATGGGACTATGGCTACACCTTC.

The chain joins TRBV24-1 to TRBJ2-1; tentatively, D is TRBD1 (5 bases). The V end lost 9 bases, the J end lost 2 bases, and 10 bases lay between the germline ends. The CDR3 has 13 residues. Germline V gene data show CDR1 as KGHDR and CDR2 as SFDVKD. CDR3 residues: CATLDRAYNEQFF. CDR3 DNA sequence: TGTGCCACCTTAGACAGAGCCTACAATGAGCAGTTCTTC.

This rearrangement joins TRBV5-1 to TRBJ2-3; tentative D call: TRBD2 (7 bases). From germline, CDR1 is SGHRS and CDR2 YFSETQ. The V end lost 4 bases, the J end lost 2 bases, and 17 bases lay between the germline ends. The CDR3 sequence is 16 residues long. The CDR3 nucleotides are TGCGCCAGCAGCCGCGGGGGCCAGGAACCCACAGATACGCAGTATTTT. Protein sequence: CASSRGGQEPTDTQYF.

The chain links TRBV2 to TRBJ1-6; D unclear. The CDR3 runs 13 residues. Trimming cost V 6 bases and J 7 bases, with 10 bases left between them. Germline V CDR1 and CDR2: SNHLY, FYNNEI. The CDR3 DNA reads as TGTGCCAGCAGACCTACAGAGAATTCACCCCTCCACTTT. Translation: CASRPTENSPLHF.

This chain connects TRBV19 to TRBJ1-2, with 8 bases aligning to TRBD1. Losses at the gene ends were 6 bases for V and 8 bases for J; bases not matched to a gene: 8. The CDR3 covers 13 residues. From germline, CDR1 is LNHDA and CDR2 SQIVND (reference sequence). CDR3 sequence reads: CASSLDRGGGYTF. The CDR3 DNA is TGTGCCAGTAGCCTAGACAGGGGCGGCGGCTACACCTTC.

This chain joins TRBV5-1 and TRBJ2-2, with 9 bases that match TRBD2. The CDR3 totals 14 residues. Germline trimming cut 4 bases from V and 7 bases from J; bases unmatched to any gene: 5. Germline V gives CDR1 SGHRS, CDR2 YFSETQ. For the CDR3, the DNA is TGCGCCAGCAGCCCTGGGACTAGCTACGGGGAGCTGTTTTTT. It codes for CASSPGTSYGELFF. The full variable domain, in which reference TRBV5-1 and TRBJ2-2 provide the parts outside the CDR3, is KAGVTQTPRYLIKTRGQQVTLSCSPISGHRSVSWYQQTPGQGLQFLFEYFSETQRNKGNFPGRFSGRQFSNSRSEMNVSTLELGDSALYLCASSPGTSYGELFFGEGSRLTVL.